In its sample, the clone carrying this T cell receptor (beta chain) was seen many times. No antigen is known for it. The TCRbeta library was prepared with unique molecular identifiers. TCRdb called the PCR reads again in MiXCR, with one record for every CDR3 protein. The repertoire holds 440,000 or so distinct CDR3 sequences, with 43% as singletons. This sample is drawn from a study of T-cell reconstitution after alpha-beta-depleted transplantation in children. Study-level results: T-cell numbers and diversity one year post-transplant derived largely from freshly generated T cells. By about two months after transplant, alpha-beta T cells reportedly arose from several hundred graft clones that had expanded. Surviving recipient T cells and thymic progenitors accounted for the high day-60 TCRbeta diversity observed in some patients.

Germline assignment: CDR1 MNHNY and CDR2 SVGAGI (reference sequence). Between the trimmed V and J ends, which lost 5 bases and 1 base, there was a span of 8 bases. CDR3 size: 13 residues. The material was PBMCs, obtained before TCRalphabeta/CD19-depleted stem cell transplant. V is TRBV6-6 and J is TRBJ1-1; D ambiguous. The receptor comes from a girl under 10 years old with aplastic anemia, due to receive a stem cell transplant. As DNA, the CDR3 is TGTGCCAGCAGTATTACAGAGAACACTGAAGCTTTCTTT. Amino acid sequence: CASSITENTEAFF.